One T cell receptor (beta chain) is described in this entry. This entry comes from a study of blood T cell repertoires in COVID-19. About the study: Samples taken during acute and convalescent COVID-19 were collected in the United States, Italy and Spain. The cDNA or gDNA used as material had been derived from T cells, B-cell-depleted T cells, or PBMCs.

V was cut by 3 bases and J by 7 bases, with 20 bases left in between. The CDR3 runs 16 residues. Germline loops: CDR1 SGHDT, CDR2 YYEEEE. Original handling: Using reference gene primer amplification, nucleated cell counts were estimated. Assay used: immunoSEQ multiplex PCR; TCRdb lists only in-frame clones, some missing. V, J and clone size are taken as reported in that table, and D and trimming were inferred from the DNA itself. The sample yields hundreds of thousands of clones, roughly 89% seen once. The sequence was obtained from a woman under 40 with active or convalescent COVID-19. The source material was peripheral blood. This chain uses TRBV5-6 with TRBJ1-5, with a weak D call TRBD1 (6 bases). In DNA form, the CDR3 reads TGTGCCAGCAGCTCGCTCTTGACGGACAGTGGCCAGCCCCAGCATTTT. The encoded protein is CASSSLLTDSGQPQHF.